This T cell receptor (beta chain) was profiled in a study of blood T cell repertoires in COVID-19. Germline V gene data show CDR1 as LNHDA and CDR2 as SQIVND (reference sequence). CDR3 size: 13 residues. Trimming removed 9 bases from V and 6 bases from J; junction bases left unmatched: 4. Original data processing: Amplification with reference gene primers provided the estimates of nucleated cell counts. Profiled with immunoSEQ multiplex PCR; TCRdb holds only in-frame clones, not every one. V and J calls and clone size are given by that table; D and trimming were obtained from the DNA. Of 150,000 to 200,000 clones listed, about 85% are singletons.

The TCR comes from a human donor with acute or convalescent COVID-19. The donor label of this sample is uncertain. The rearrangement links TRBV19 to TRBJ1-4; 10 nucleotides line up with TRBD1. Sequenced input: peripheral blood. CDR3 bases: TGTGCCAGCTTCGGGACAGGGGATGAAAAACTGTTTTTT. Its protein is CASFGTGDEKLFF. Full variable domain (rest looked up from reference TRBV19 and TRBJ1-4): DGGITQSPKYLFRKEGQNVTLSCEQNLNHDAMYWYRQDPGQGLRLIYYSQIVNDFQKGDIAEGYSVSREKKESFPLTVTSAQKNPTAFYLCASFGTGDEKLFFGSGTQLSVL.